A selection of T cell receptor beta chains follows, all from one sample in a study of beta chain features in type 1 diabetes. TCRdb keeps only in-frame clones here, not all; method: immunoSEQ multiplex PCR. Of hundreds of thousands of clones listed, 10% to 15% were seen once; the top ten hold more than 0.015%. The sequenced sample consisted of naive CD4+ T cells from blood. These receptors all come from a man younger than 35 in good health. Each CDR3 is given with its conserved first and last residue. The D gene is left open where the match is weak. Only part of the rows carry a size: once, few, many, or a class if the clone is expanded.

j_call	v_call	d_call	clone_size	cdr3_aa	cdr3_nt
TRBJ2-1	TRBV5-1	TRBD1	NA	CASSLGTGYDEQFF	TGCGCCAGCAGCTTGGGGACAGGGTACGATGAGCAGTTCTTC
TRBJ1-1	TRBV19	NA	NA	CASSRTQNTEAFF	TGTGCCAGTAGCCGGACACAAAACACTGAAGCTTTCTTT
TRBJ1-5	TRBV6-1	NA	few	CASSAGTGNQPQHF	TGTGCCAGCAGTGCGGGTACTGGCAATCAGCCCCAGCATTTT
TRBJ2-5	TRBV5-4	NA	NA	CASSSFTGIGYQETQYF	TGTGCCAGCAGCTCGTTTACAGGGATCGGGTACCAAGAGACCCAGTACTTC
TRBJ1-6	TRBV2	TRBD1	NA	CASSVRDRYSPLHF	TGTGCCAGCAGCGTACGGGACAGATATTCACCCCTCCACTTT
TRBJ1-1	TRBV5-1	TRBD1	NA	CASSVQGYTEAFF	TGCGCCAGCAGCGTACAGGGGTACACTGAAGCTTTCTTT
TRBJ1-1	TRBV4-2	NA	NA	CASSLGRGATTEAFF	TGTGCCAGCAGCCTCGGTCGGGGGGCTACCACTGAAGCTTTCTTT
TRBJ2-2	TRBV7-3	TRBD2	few	CASSSLAGVGTGELFF	TGTGCCAGCAGCTCCTTAGCGGGGGTAGGCACCGGGGAGCTGTTTTTT
TRBJ2-3	TRBV27	NA	once	CASSLEGVDTQYF	TGTGCCAGCAGTTTAGAGGGAGTAGATACGCAGTATTTT
TRBJ2-1	TRBV4-2	NA	NA	CASSLDGSSSYNEQFF	TGTGCCAGCAGCTTGGACGGGAGCAGCTCCTACAATGAGCAGTTCTTC
TRBJ2-7	TRBV28	NA	few	CASSSRVPGLGYF	TGTGCCAGCAGTTCTCGCGTCCCGGGACTGGGTTACTTC
TRBJ2-6	TRBV27	NA	few	CASSDRSGANVLTF	TGTGCCAGCAGTGACAGATCTGGGGCCAACGTCCTGACTTTC
TRBJ2-3	TRBV5-4	TRBD1	NA	CASSSPGQGADTQYF	TGTGCCAGCAGCTCACCGGGACAGGGAGCAGATACGCAGTATTTT
TRBJ1-5	TRBV10-3	NA	NA	CAIRGGDSNQPQHF	TGTGCCATCAGGGGAGGGGATAGCAATCAGCCCCAGCATTTT
TRBJ2-5	TRBV28	NA	few	CASSLRSAVQETQYF	TGTGCCAGCAGTTTACGGTCAGCGGTACAAGAGACCCAGTACTTC
TRBJ2-3	TRBV15	TRBD2	NA	CATSRRLAADTQYF	TGTGCCACCAGCAGACGACTAGCCGCAGATACGCAGTATTTT
TRBJ2-3	TRBV6-5	NA	NA	CASSSMGGMGTDTQYF	TGTGCCAGCAGTTCCATGGGGGGTATGGGGACAGATACGCAGTATTTT